This is a list of T cell receptor beta chains from one sample in a study of cytomegalovirus exposure and HLA in healthy donors. Profiled with immunoSEQ multiplex PCR; TCRdb holds only in-frame clones, not every one. The repertoire holds some 130,000 clones, with roughly 77% as singletons. The material sequenced was PBMCs. The receptors come from a man aged 25 to 40 in good health. Each CDR3 is given with its conserved first and last residue. The D gene is left open where the match is weak. The listing skips clone size in some rows; elsewhere it reads once, few, many or a size class.

size	V	J	D	DNA	CDR3
once	TRBV28	TRBJ1-5	-	TGTGCCAGCAGTTCCCAAACCCCGGGCAATCAGCCCCAGCATTTT	CASSSQTPGNQPQHF
-	TRBV13	TRBJ2-7	TRBD2	TGTGCCAGCAGCTCCACCGGGACTAAGCCCTACGAGCAGTACTTC	CASSSTGTKPYEQYF
once	TRBV28	TRBJ2-7	TRBD1	TGTGCCAGCAGTTTGGGCAGGGGGCATTTCTCCGAGCAGTACTTC	CASSLGRGHFSEQYF
few	TRBV7-9	TRBJ2-1	-	TGTGCCAGCAGCTTCCTCCCCAGGCGGGCCATTGAGCAGTTCTTC	CASSFLPRRAIEQFF
-	TRBV27	TRBJ1-3	-	TGTGCCAGCAGTTCGTTGGGACAAGGGTCTGGAAACACCATATATTTT	CASSSLGQGSGNTIYF
-	TRBV7-2	TRBJ2-5	-	TGTGCCAGCAGCCGCTTGGACAGCCAAGAGACCCAGTACTTC	CASSRLDSQETQYF
-	TRBV7-9	TRBJ2-7	TRBD1	TGTGCCAGCAGCCAAGACACAGGGGGCGCGTACGAGCAGTACTTC	CASSQDTGGAYEQYF
once	TRBV7-9	TRBJ2-2	TRBD2	TGTGCCAGCAGCCTTATACTAGCGGGAATAAACACCGGGGAGCTGTTTTTT	CASSLILAGINTGELFF
-	TRBV7-8	TRBJ1-1	TRBD1	TGTGCCAGCAGCTTCTCAGGGGGCCCTGAAGCTTTCTTT	CASSFSGGPEAFF
-	TRBV6-5	TRBJ2-3	-	TGTGCCAGCAGCCTACGGGGGGATACGCAGTATTTT	CASSLRGDTQYF
-	TRBV25-1	TRBJ1-4	TRBD1	TGTGCCAGCAGTGAAGGAGGAGGACAGGGAAATGAAAAACTGTTTTTT	CASSEGGGQGNEKLFF
-	TRBV2	TRBJ1-5	TRBD1	TGTGCCAGCAGACAGGGGTATAGCAATCAGCCCCAGCATTTT	CASRQGYSNQPQHF
-	TRBV6-6	TRBJ1-1	-	TGTGCCGGGCGGGAGACAGGTGACATGAACACTGAAGCTTTCTTT	CAGRETGDMNTEAFF
few	TRBV27	TRBJ1-1	TRBD1	TGTGCCAGCAGTACCACAGGGGCCACTGAAGCTTTCTTT	CASSTTGATEAFF
-	TRBV6-5	TRBJ2-7	-	TGTGCCAGCAGCAACTACAGGGAATCTCCCTACGAGCAGTACTTC	CASSNYRESPYEQYF
-	TRBV28	TRBJ2-7	-	TGTGCCAGCAGTCCTATACGCGGGATGCTCGAGCAGTACTTC	CASSPIRGMLEQYF
-	TRBV2	TRBJ2-3	-	TGTGCCAGCAGCCCTAGGCGGCTCACAGATACGCAGTATTTT	CASSPRRLTDTQYF
-	TRBV5-4	TRBJ2-5	TRBD2	TGTGCCAGCAGCCCCGGGACTAGCCGCGGAACCCCGGAGACCCAGTACTTC	CASSPGTSRGTPETQYF
once	TRBV7-2	TRBJ2-6	-	TGTGCCAGCAGCCGACAGCACTCTGGGGCCAACGTCCTGACTTTC	CASSRQHSGANVLTF
few	TRBV6-5	TRBJ2-1	-	TGTGCCAGCAGACCCTATGAGGGAGAGGGCAATGAGCAGTTCTTC	CASRPYEGEGNEQFF